Following are 8 T cell receptor beta chains from one sample sequenced in a study of blood T cell repertoires in COVID-19. TCRdb's copy holds only in-frame clones and misses some; the assay was immunoSEQ multiplex PCR. There are about 280,000 clones in the sample; 70% to 90% occur only once, and around 2% lies in the top ten. The sample comprised PBMCs or T cells enriched from blood (not recorded which). Receptor source: a woman in her fifties or sixties in a cohort exposed to, infected with or recovered from COVID-19 (not recorded which).

The rearrangement uses TRBV28 and TRBJ1-5; 9 bases are shared with TRBD1. CDR1 MDHEN and CDR2 SYDVKM come from the germline V gene. The CDR3 is 15 amino acids. Losses at the gene ends were 3 bases for V and 7 bases for J; bases not matched to a gene: 7. CDR3 region: CASSFPDRGRQPQHF. The DNA of the CDR3 is TGTGCCAGCAGTTTCCCGGACAGGGGAAGGCAGCCCCAGCATTTT.

The chain combines TRBV18 with TRBJ2-3, with 8 bases fitting TRBD2. Germline loops: CDR1 KGHSH, CDR2 LQKENI. The CDR3 sequence is 18 residues long. V lost 2 bases, J lost 1 base, and 11 bases stayed unmatched. The CDR3 is CASSPYAGGSRGTDTQYF. The DNA for the CDR3 is TGTGCCAGCTCACCATACGCGGGAGGAAGTAGGGGCACAGATACGCAGTATTTT.

The chain recombines TRBV10-3 with TRBJ2-1; TRBD1 is a possible D gene (5 bases). CDR3 length: 14 amino acids. Looked up from germline, CDR1 is ENHRY and CDR2 is SYGVKD. Between the trimmed V and J ends, which lost 3 bases and 2 bases, there was a span of 8 bases. The CDR3 protein is CAISEGAPYNEQFF. DNA of the CDR3: TGTGCCATCAGTGAAGGGGCGCCCTACAATGAGCAGTTCTTC.

V gene TRBV3-1 (or the pseudogene TRBV3-2) combines with J gene TRBJ2-7; 9 bases are shared with TRBD1. The CDR3 runs 16 residues. Losses at the gene ends were 4 bases for V and 7 bases for J; bases not matched to a gene: 14. The V gene's germline CDR1 is LGHDT and CDR2 YNNKEL (reference sequence). The CDR3 loop is CASSRSWGQGLGEQYF. The DNA for the CDR3 is TGTGCCAGCAGCCGGAGCTGGGGACAGGGTTTGGGGGAGCAGTACTTC.

The CDR3 bases are TGTGCCAGCAGCGGGCGACTGGTTAACAATGAGCAGTTCTTC. Translation gives CASSGRLVNNEQFF. This chain joins TRBV9 and TRBJ2-1; D gene ambiguous. V was pared by 3 bases and J by 5 bases, with 12 bases between. Germline lookup yields CDR1 SGDLS and CDR2 YYNGEE. CDR3 length equals 14 residues.

This chain joins TRBV27 and TRBJ1-5; a weak D match, TRBD1 (6 bases). Between the trimmed V and J ends, which lost 3 bases and 2 bases, there was a span of 11 bases. Germline assignment: CDR1 MNHEY and CDR2 SMNVEV (reference sequence). This CDR3 contains 15 residues. The CDR3 region has the DNA TGTGCCAGCAGTTTTGGGGGGGGCGGCAATCAGCCCCAGCATTTT. As protein: CASSFGGGGNQPQHF.

The V gene is TRBV28, the J gene TRBJ1-2, with 9 bases lining up with TRBD1. Looked up from germline, CDR1 is MDHEN and CDR2 is SYDVKM. The CDR3 covers 15 residues. V shed 6 bases, J shed 4 bases, and the junction held 9 bases outside the gene matches. Written as DNA, the CDR3 is TGTGCCAGCAGAGGACAGGGGAGAGAAGTCTATGGCTACACCTTC. Residues: CASRGQGREVYGYTF.

This clone appeared once. The chain recombines TRBV3-1 (or the pseudogene TRBV3-2) with TRBJ1-1, with D unclear. The CDR3 is 16 amino acids. CDR1 is LGHDT, CDR2 YNNKEL, per germline (reference sequence). V shed 7 bases and J shed 2 bases, with 20 bases lying between them. The CDR3 is CASTSRWNSANTEAFF. The CDR3 coding sequence is TGTGCCAGCACCTCAAGGTGGAACAGTGCCAACACTGAAGCTTTCTTT.